The TCR beta chain described here comes from a study of T-cell reconstitution after alpha-beta-depleted transplantation in children. Using unique molecular identifiers, the investigators prepared the TCRbeta library. TCRdb reprocessed the PCR reads via MiXCR and lists one record per CDR3 protein. This sample has approximately 400,000 distinct CDR3 sequences, with about 11% found just once. The V end lost 7 bases, the J end lost 0 bases, and 12 bases lay between the germline ends. CDR3 length: 13 residues. CDR1 is SQVTM, CDR2 ANQGSEA, per germline. This specimen was PBMCs from the stem cell graft donor, taken from the stem cell graft. The TCR originated in a human donor who donated a stem cell graft to a child with acute myeloid leukemia. The J gene is TRBJ1-1, the V gene TRBV29-1; perhaps TRBD1 as D (6 bases). The CDR3 loop is CSGSTGMNTEAFF. In DNA form, the CDR3 reads TGCAGCGGTTCGACAGGCATGAACACTGAAGCTTTCTTT. Variable domain in full (rest from reference TRBV29-1 and TRBJ1-1): SAVISQKPSRDICQRGTSLTIQCQVDSQVTMMFWYRQQPGQSLTLIATANQGSEATYESGFVIDKFPISRPNLTFSTLTVSNMSPEDSSIYLCSGSTGMNTEAFFGQGTRLTVV.